Below are 2 T cell receptor beta chains sequenced from a single sample in a study of identical twins. TCRdb reprocessed the 5' RACE reads via MiXCR and lists one record per CDR3 protein. The sample lists around 650,000 distinct CDR3 sequences; 7.1% were seen once. The sample was also linked to a second study, of yellow fever vaccine responses in identical twins.

Sequencing was carried out using PBMCs. The receptors were sampled from a woman between 18 and 29 years old in good health.

The chain combines TRBV6-1 with TRBJ2-1, with D unresolved. Trimming stripped 8 bases from V and 3 bases from J, with 8 bases between. The germline gives CDR1 MNHNS, CDR2 SASEGT. The CDR3 runs 12 residues. The CDR3: CASSPFYNEQFF. The CDR3 nucleotides are TGTGCCAGCTCCCCCTTCTACAATGAGCAGTTCTTC.

This clonotype has only a few counts. The V call is TRBV5-6, the J call TRBJ2-1, with 7 bases that match TRBD1. V trimming: 4 bases; J trimming: 3 bases; junction bases outside the gene matches: 10. CDR3 length equals 16 residues. Germline V lookup: CDR1 SGHDT, CDR2 YYEEEE. The CDR3 DNA sequence: TGTGCCAGCAGCGGTTGGACAGGTGTAAGCTACAATGAGCAGTTCTTC. Protein product: CASSGWTGVSYNEQFF.